This is a list of T cell receptor beta chains from one sample in a study of blood T cell repertoires in COVID-19. Libraries were prepared by immunoSEQ multiplex PCR; TCRdb keeps only in-frame clonotypes and omits some of them. The profile shows about 120,000 clones, about 83% of them singletons. Sample: peripheral blood. The origin of the receptors is a man in his 60s with acute or convalescent COVID-19. CDR3s include the opening cysteine and the closing phenylalanine or tryptophan. D genes are given only for firm matches. Clone size is shown for a subset of rows, as once, few, many or a class of expanded clone.

v_gene	d_gene	abundance	j_gene	CDR3aa	CDR3nt
TRBV12-3/TRBV12-4	-	-	TRBJ2-3	CASREIGPDTQYF	TGTGCCAGCAGGGAGATCGGCCCAGATACGCAGTATTTT
TRBV7-8	-	-	TRBJ2-7	CASSSYIAIGSYEQYF	TGTGCCAGCAGCTCATACATTGCAATTGGTTCCTACGAGCAGTACTTC
TRBV29-1	TRBD2	-	TRBJ2-3	CSVGTSKSDTQYF	TGCAGCGTTGGGACTAGCAAGTCGGATACGCAGTATTTT
TRBV29-1	TRBD2	-	TRBJ2-2	CSVGLAANTGELFF	TGCAGCGTTGGCCTAGCGGCGAACACCGGGGAGCTGTTTTTT
TRBV6-1	-	-	TRBJ1-1	CASSDKMNTEAFF	TGTGCCAGCAGTGACAAAATGAACACTGAAGCTTTCTTT
TRBV11-2	-	-	TRBJ2-5	CASTGSTTFQETQYF	TGTGCCAGCACCGGCAGCACGACTTTCCAAGAGACCCAGTACTTC
TRBV6-6	-	-	TRBJ2-7	CASSYGRSPPDLEQYF	TGTGCCAGCAGTTACGGGAGGAGTCCTCCCGACCTAGAGCAGTACTTC
TRBV10-2	TRBD1	once	TRBJ2-7	CASSPRAGTGVNEQYF	TGCGCCAGCAGCCCTAGAGCCGGGACAGGGGTTAACGAGCAGTACTTC
TRBV3-1/TRBV3-2	TRBD2	-	TRBJ2-7	CASSLLATSPPGEQYF	TGTGCCAGCAGCCTACTAGCGACTAGTCCTCCAGGCGAGCAGTACTTC
TRBV6-2/TRBV6-3	TRBD2	-	TRBJ2-7	CASSSTGTRYDEQYF	TGTGCCAGCAGCTCCACCGGGACTAGATACGATGAGCAGTACTTC
TRBV19	TRBD1	-	TRBJ1-4	CASLGQGYEKLFF	TGTGCCAGTCTTGGACAGGGGTATGAAAAACTGTTTTTT
TRBV27	-	-	TRBJ2-3	CASSLLGDTDTQYF	TGTGCCAGCAGTTTACTCGGGGACACAGATACGCAGTATTTT
TRBV27	-	-	TRBJ1-6	CASSLSMRESSYNSPLHF	TGTGCCAGCAGTTTATCGATGAGGGAGAGCTCCTATAATTCACCCCTCCACTTT
TRBV19	TRBD1	-	TRBJ2-7	CASRTDRGYEQYF	TGTGCCAGTAGGACGGACAGGGGCTACGAGCAGTACTTC
TRBV28	TRBD2	-	TRBJ2-1	CASSLTSGNVAFF	TGTGCCAGCAGTTTAACTAGCGGGAATGTCGCGTTCTTC
TRBV5-1	TRBD2	-	TRBJ2-7	CASSRGWGTSGDTYEQYF	TGCGCCAGCAGCCGGGGTTGGGGTACTAGCGGTGATACCTACGAGCAGTACTTC
TRBV6-6	-	-	TRBJ1-5	CATRPVAANQPQHF	TGTGCCACCCGGCCGGTGGCAGCGAATCAGCCCCAGCATTTT
TRBV27	TRBD1	-	TRBJ2-7	CASRLGQEKYEQYF	TGTGCCAGCCGTTTAGGACAGGAAAAATACGAGCAGTACTTC
TRBV11-3	-	-	TRBJ2-2	CASSFRAPGDAGELFF	TGTGCCAGCAGCTTCCGGGCCCCAGGGGACGCCGGGGAGCTGTTTTTT
TRBV29-1	-	-	TRBJ2-3	CSVVAAGTDTQYF	TGCAGCGTTGTTGCCGCGGGAACAGATACGCAGTATTTT
TRBV5-1	-	-	TRBJ2-3	CASSPSGRDGTDTQYF	TGCGCCAGCAGCCCATCGGGCCGGGATGGCACAGATACGCAGTATTTT
TRBV7-2	TRBD2	-	TRBJ2-3	CASSSFALAGGTDTQYF	TGTGCCAGCAGCTCCTTCGCGTTAGCGGGGGGCACAGATACGCAGTATTTT